This is a list of T cell receptor beta chains from one sample in a study of OX40 agonist ivuxolimab in advanced cancers. Using immunoSEQ multiplex PCR, the repertoire was profiled, and TCRdb retains in-frame clones only, with some absent. The repertoire holds roughly 72,000 clones, with 85% to 90% as singletons. This material consisted of CD4+ or CD8+ T cells sorted from blood, taken in a trial of the OX40 agonist ivuxolimab. These receptors all come from an adult with an advanced solid tumor such as melanoma, head and neck, liver or kidney cancer. CDR3s include the opening cysteine and the closing phenylalanine or tryptophan. A D gene is named only where the DNA matches it firmly. A row's size may be missing; if present it is once, few, many or a size class.

J | V | size | D | CDR3 | DNA
TRBJ2-1 | TRBV5-1 | - | TRBD2 | CATSGTSNTNEQFF | TGCGCCACCTCCGGGACTAGCAACACCAATGAGCAGTTCTTC
TRBJ2-6 | TRBV19 | once | - | CASSIVDSLFSVLTF | TGTGCCAGTAGTATAGTGGACAGCCTTTTCAGCGTCCTGACTTTC
TRBJ2-1 | TRBV5-1 | - | - | CASREADYNEQFF | TGCGCCAGCAGGGAGGCCGATTACAATGAGCAGTTCTTC
TRBJ1-2 | TRBV7-9 | - | TRBD1 | CASSYLDRTYGYTF | TGTGCCAGCAGCTATCTGGACAGGACCTATGGCTACACCTTC
TRBJ1-2 | TRBV7-2 | - | - | CAGSDRIYGYTF | TGTGCCGGGTCAGACAGGATCTATGGCTACACCTTC
TRBJ2-1 | TRBV28 | - | TRBD1 | CASSHNRGSSYNEQFF | TGTGCCAGCAGCCACAACAGGGGAAGCTCCTACAATGAGCAGTTCTTC
TRBJ2-7 | TRBV5-1 | - | TRBD2 | CASSWGTSALYEQYF | TGCGCCAGCAGCTGGGGGACTAGCGCCCTCTACGAGCAGTACTTC
TRBJ2-1 | TRBV4-1 | - | - | CASSLHWARGPNNEQFF | TGCGCCAGCAGCCTCCATTGGGCCAGGGGACCCAACAATGAGCAGTTCTTC
TRBJ2-3 | TRBV7-9 | - | TRBD2 | CASSLAKAGGTDTQYF | TGTGCCAGCAGCTTAGCGAAAGCGGGGGGCACAGATACGCAGTATTTT
TRBJ1-2 | TRBV28 | - | - | CASSLGAGGYTF | TGTGCCAGCAGTTTAGGGGCAGGAGGCTACACCTTC
TRBJ2-3 | TRBV6-5 | - | - | CASSYSATTDTQYF | TGTGCCAGCAGTTACTCGGCGACCACAGATACGCAGTATTTT
TRBJ2-2 | TRBV19 | - | TRBD1 | CASSTGTANTGELFF | TGTGCCAGTAGTACGGGGACAGCGAACACCGGGGAGCTGTTTTTT
TRBJ1-4 | TRBV9 | once | - | CASSVNDVTEKLFF | TGTGCCAGCAGCGTCAACGACGTAACCGAAAAACTGTTTTTT
TRBJ2-1 | TRBV4-2 | - | - | CASSTFLAGIYNEQFF | TGTGCCAGCAGTACCTTCCTCGCGGGCATCTACAATGAGCAGTTCTTC
TRBJ2-6 | TRBV6-5 | - | - | CASSSPGSSGANVLTF | TGTGCCAGCAGTTCCCCAGGGAGCTCTGGGGCCAACGTCCTGACTTTC
TRBJ2-3 | TRBV2 | - | TRBD2 | CASSLLSGLSTDTQYF | TGTGCCAGCAGTCTACTTAGCGGGCTATCCACAGATACGCAGTATTTT
TRBJ1-1 | TRBV10-3 | - | - | CAISTSVVGNTEAFF | TGTGCCATCAGTACCTCCGTGGTGGGGAACACTGAAGCTTTCTTT
TRBJ2-7 | TRBV9 | - | - | CASSPSGQSYEQYF | TGTGCCAGCAGCCCCTCTGGACAGTCCTACGAGCAGTACTTC
TRBJ2-1 | TRBV4-2 | - | TRBD2 | CASSPGGGVNNEQFF | TGTGCCAGCAGCCCGGGGGGGGGAGTCAACAATGAGCAGTTCTTC
TRBJ1-4 | TRBV19 | - | TRBD1 | CASSIEGNRDRNEKLFF | TGTGCCAGTAGTATAGAGGGCAACCGGGACAGAAATGAAAAACTGTTTTTT
TRBJ1-4 | TRBV28 | once | - | CASSLQGGEKLFF | TGTGCCAGCAGTTTACAGGGAGGTGAAAAACTGTTTTTT
TRBJ2-7 | TRBV5-4 | few | - | CASSLGSSRTYEQYF | TGTGCCAGCAGCTTGGGGTCTAGCAGAACCTACGAGCAGTACTTC
TRBJ1-6 | TRBV7-2 | - | - | CASSSYVRSPLHF | TGTGCCAGCAGCTCATACGTGCGTTCACCCCTCCACTTT
TRBJ1-2 | TRBV28 | - | - | CAITGPDYGYTF | TGTGCCATCACAGGGCCGGACTATGGCTACACCTTC
TRBJ1-1 | TRBV5-1 | - | - | CASSFDRMNTEAFF | TGCGCCAGCAGCTTCGACAGGATGAACACTGAAGCTTTCTTT
TRBJ2-1 | TRBV5-1 | once | TRBD1 | CASSWGDRGTEQFF | TGCGCCAGCAGCTGGGGGGACAGGGGCACCGAGCAGTTCTTC
TRBJ2-7 | TRBV4-1 | - | - | CASSQRQIRQPLSAEQYF | TGCGCCAGCAGCCAACGCCAGATCAGACAGCCGTTATCGGCCGAGCAGTACTTC
TRBJ2-7 | TRBV7-7 | - | - | CASSLAAGTTYEQYF | TGTGCTAGCAGCTTAGCGGCGGGGACAACCTACGAGCAGTACTTC
TRBJ2-3 | TRBV11-2 | - | - | CASSLDVSHGTTDTQYF | TGTGCCAGCAGCTTAGATGTTAGCCACGGGACCACAGATACGCAGTATTTT
TRBJ2-3 | TRBV5-1 | - | - | CASSLAQLTDTQYF | TGCGCCAGCAGCTTGGCACAGCTCACAGATACGCAGTATTTT
TRBJ2-1 | TRBV20-1 | - | TRBD2 | CSARKREPQFF | TGCAGTGCTAGGAAGCGGGAGCCTCAGTTCTTC
TRBJ1-1 | TRBV7-2 | few | - | CASTFPRLNTEAFF | TGTGCCAGCACCTTCCCTCGATTGAACACTGAAGCTTTCTTT
TRBJ2-7 | TRBV28 | - | TRBD1 | CASTARGTLRSYEQYF | TGTGCCAGCACCGCCAGGGGGACCCTCCGCTCCTACGAGCAGTACTTC
TRBJ2-5 | TRBV11-2 | once | TRBD1 | CASSPGTGGWETQYF | TGTGCCAGCAGCCCCGGGACAGGGGGTTGGGAGACCCAGTACTTC
TRBJ2-5 | TRBV29-1 | - | TRBD2 | CSKQAGGPFSYQETQYF | TGCAGCAAACAAGCGGGAGGGCCTTTTTCGTACCAAGAGACCCAGTACTTC
TRBJ2-5 | TRBV11-1 | - | TRBD1 | CASSSRTGGLETQYF | TGTGCCAGCAGCTCCCGGACAGGGGGCTTGGAGACCCAGTACTTC
TRBJ1-2 | TRBV10-3 | - | TRBD1 | CAISMDRGNIYGYTF | TGTGCCATCAGTATGGACAGGGGTAATATCTATGGCTACACCTTC
TRBJ1-1 | TRBV7-3 | - | - | CASSPQTGRGAEAFF | TGTGCCAGCAGCCCCCAGACAGGCAGAGGGGCTGAAGCTTTCTTT
TRBJ2-7 | TRBV4-1 | - | TRBD1 | CASSSRDRHYEQYF | TGCGCCAGCAGCTCCCGGGACAGGCACTACGAGCAGTACTTC
TRBJ1-1 | TRBV19 | - | - | CASSKQVFMNTEAFF | TGTGCCAGTAGTAAACAAGTCTTCATGAACACTGAAGCTTTCTTT
TRBJ2-1 | TRBV19 | once | TRBD1 | CASSSTDRGVDEQFF | TGTGCCAGTAGTTCCACGGACAGGGGGGTAGATGAGCAGTTCTTC
TRBJ1-2 | TRBV5-1 | - | TRBD1 | CASSLGQGGNYGYTF | TGCGCCAGCAGCTTGGGACAGGGAGGGAACTATGGCTACACCTTC
TRBJ2-2 | TRBV29-1 | - | TRBD2 | CSAGQLASGELFF | TGCAGCGCTGGTCAACTAGCGTCGGGGGAGCTGTTTTTT
TRBJ2-2 | TRBV5-1 | - | TRBD2 | CASSKRLAGRNTGELFF | TGCGCCAGCAGCAAAAGACTAGCGGGAAGGAACACCGGGGAGCTGTTTTTT
TRBJ1-1 | TRBV10-3 | - | TRBD1 | CATSGTGGADTEAFF | TGTGCCACCTCCGGGACAGGGGGCGCGGACACTGAAGCTTTCTTT
TRBJ2-3 | TRBV7-2 | - | - | CASSSNFADTQYF | TGTGCCAGCAGCTCAAATTTTGCAGATACGCAGTATTTT
TRBJ2-7 | TRBV21-1 | - | - | CASSKPQGQGSYEQYF | TGTGCCAGCAGCAAACCTCAGGGACAGGGCTCCTACGAGCAGTACTTC
TRBJ1-4 | TRBV18 | - | - | CASSHSTANEKLFF | TGTGCCAGCTCACACAGTACCGCTAATGAAAAACTGTTTTTT
TRBJ1-2 | TRBV2 | - | TRBD1 | CASRGTGAYGYTF | TGTGCCAGCAGAGGGACAGGGGCGTATGGCTACACCTTC